This TCR beta chain stems from a study of molecular identifiers for immune sequencing clone quantification. Via MiXCR, TCRdb re-called the PCR reads, giving one row per CDR3 protein. The table shows a few hundred thousand distinct CDR3 sequences, with approximately 25% occurring only once. Naive CD8 T cell sorting was performed on the CD8+CD4-CCR7+CD45RA+ phenotype. This clonotype was recorded a few times. What it binds is not known. The CDR3 sequence is 14 residues long. V lost 2 bases and J 8 bases, leaving 11 bases between the germline ends. Study-wide results and caveats: Spiked Jurkat TCR RNA from one cell was reportedly detectable among fewer than 1.2 million naive cells. Sizes of highly expanded clones could be underestimated through identical TCRs sharing a barcode. Clones that exceeded 20 RNA copies held over 99% of effector molecules, yet under 1% in naive cells.

Sequenced input: naive CD8+ T cells from blood, with Jurkat cell RNA spiked in. The subset was: FACS-sorted CD8+CD4-CCR7+CD45RA+ naive T cells. V gene TRBV5-7 combines with J gene TRBJ1-6; a possible D gene is TRBD1 (6 bases). TRBV5-7 is filed as an ORF, its function uncertain. The source is a human donor in good health. Some libraries in this study had Jurkat cell RNA spiked in. The CDR3 loop is CASSLNRDYSPLHF. Here the CDR3 DNA reads TGTGCCAGCAGCTTAAACAGGGATTATTCACCCCTCCACTTT.